This section outlines one T cell receptor beta chain sequence together with its context. Its specificity is unknown. The sample originates from a study of blood T cells in healthy people across ages. Donors each provided roughly 11 milliliters of peripheral blood. CDR1 is MNHEY, CDR2 SMNVEV, per germline (reference sequence). After removal of 8 bases from V and 6 bases from J, the junction contained 9 bases not matched to a gene. This CDR3 comprises 14 residues. Study findings and constraints: Per million T cells, TCR beta diversity dropped roughly linearly as age increased. A conclusive naive versus antigen-experienced comparison was prevented by the unsorted PBMCs.

Sample-barcoded 5' priming and a J-beta primer mix drove a second PCR of 7 to 11 cycles. Carrying 12 random nucleotides, a template-switch adaptor labeled each individual cDNA molecule. TCRdb passed the 5' RACE reads through MiXCR, listing each CDR3 protein once. Here the sample spans roughly 930,000 distinct CDR3 sequences, 48% being singletons. What was sequenced was blood. The sequence was collected from a man younger than 40 in good health. V is TRBV27 and J is TRBJ2-4, with TRBD1 matching 8 bases. Written as DNA, the CDR3 is TGTGCCAGCCGGACGGACAGGGAGGCAAACATTCAGTACTTC. It translates to CASRTDREANIQYF.